This TCR beta chain was recorded in a study of T-cell memory formation after mild COVID-19. Study-wide background: The study found TCR clusters largely donor specific. Findings and limits, study-wide: CD4+ contracting clones lay mainly in CM and EM, CD8+ ones in EMRA.

TCRdb itself ran the 5' RACE reads through MiXCR, one entry per CDR3 protein. The sample comprises 110,000 to 150,000 distinct CDR3 sequences, around 15% of which are singletons, and about 27% rests with the top ten. In regard to this clonotype: Its antigen is unknown.

This TCR came from an adult woman who had mild COVID-19 (a few samples of this study predate the infection). Cell type and time point are not known. The material sequenced was PBMCs or a T cell subset sorted from them (not recorded which).

The DNA of the CDR3 is TGTGCCAGCAGCTCCGCATCCCCCTACGAGCAGTACTTC. Translation gives CASSSASPYEQYF. The V and J genes are TRBV7-9 and TRBJ2-7; D remains unclear. This CDR3 has 13 residues. V lost 4 bases, J lost 2 bases, and 9 bases lay in between. Per germline, CDR1 SEHNR and CDR2 FQNEAQ (reference sequence).